This T cell receptor beta chain is drawn from a study of blood T cells in healthy people across ages. This clonotype has only one observation. The draw of peripheral blood yielded around 9.6 milliliters from each donor. Together with a sample-barcoded 5' primer, a J-beta primer mix was included in a second PCR lasting roughly 6 to 12 cycles. TCRdb analysed the 5' RACE reads with MiXCR anew, one entry per CDR3 protein. The sample holds roughly 1.9 million distinct CDR3 sequences, approximately 40% seen once. The V end lost 6 bases, the J end lost 2 bases, and 14 bases lay between the germline ends. This CDR3 contains 15 residues.

The sequence was collected from a human donor in good health. The chain carries TRBV12-3 or TRBV12-4 and TRBJ1-5; tentative D call: TRBD1 (6 bases). Sequenced input: blood. CDR3 bases: TGTGCCAGCAGGGGGAGAGGGGGTGGCAATCAGCCCCAGCATTTT. Translation gives CASRGRGGGNQPQHF.